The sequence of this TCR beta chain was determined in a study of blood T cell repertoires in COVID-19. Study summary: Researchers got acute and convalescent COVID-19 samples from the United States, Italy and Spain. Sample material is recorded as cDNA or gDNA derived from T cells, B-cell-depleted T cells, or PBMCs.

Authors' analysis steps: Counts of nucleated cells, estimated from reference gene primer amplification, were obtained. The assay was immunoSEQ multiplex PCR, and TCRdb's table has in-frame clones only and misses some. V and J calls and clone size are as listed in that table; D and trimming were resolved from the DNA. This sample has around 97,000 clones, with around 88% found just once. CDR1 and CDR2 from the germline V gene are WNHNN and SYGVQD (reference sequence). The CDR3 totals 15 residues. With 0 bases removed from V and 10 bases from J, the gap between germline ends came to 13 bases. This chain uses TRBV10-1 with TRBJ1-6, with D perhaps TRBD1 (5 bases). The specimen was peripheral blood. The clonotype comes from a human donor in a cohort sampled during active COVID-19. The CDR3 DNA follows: TGCGCCAGCAGTGAGTCTTCCGGGGGATGGTCACCCCTCCACTTT. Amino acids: CASSESSGGWSPLHF.